The T cell receptor (beta chain) under discussion was sequenced for a study of vaccination and CD4 T cells after COVID-19. The wider study: Post-COVID draws followed diagnosis by a median about 100 days (range 35 to 161).

This clonotype was observed a few times. Its target is not known. Study outcomes and limitations: Spike mono-reactivity applied to 304 of 307 vaccine-specific clones detected in convalescent patients.

Treatment described: roughly ten-day PBMC culture with coronavirus spike peptide pools or control peptides (ViraFEST assay). Cultured CD4+ T cell DNA underwent sequencing with the Oncomine TCR Beta short-read assay. TCRdb reprocessed the PCR reads via MiXCR and lists one record per CDR3 protein. The table includes some 8,500 distinct CDR3 sequences, 55% detected once. Per the germline V gene, CDR1 is LNHNV and CDR2 is YYDKDF (reference sequence). Trimming removed 0 bases from V and 9 bases from J; junction bases left unmatched: 15. The CDR3 has 17 amino acids. This sequence was found in a human donor who had recovered from COVID-19. The gene calls are TRBV15 and TRBJ2-5; 8 bases are a match to TRBD2. The sequenced material came from CD4+ T cells from blood, cultured in vitro. CDR3 bases: TGTGCCACCAGCAGAGATGTAAGGCGGGGGGCCCGATCCCCCCAGTACTTC. Encoded protein: CATSRDVRRGARSPQYF.